The T cell receptor beta chain described here comes from a study of blood T cell repertoires in COVID-19. The overall study: Specimens from acute and convalescent COVID-19 originated in the United States, Italy and Spain. T cells, B-cell-depleted T cells, or PBMCs provided the cDNA or gDNA that served as material.

Assignment of participants to cohorts was predicated upon participant-reported clinical history. Original processing methods: Nucleated cell number was recorded as an estimate derived from reference gene primer amplification. Profiling relied on immunoSEQ multiplex PCR, and the TCRdb table lists in-frame clones only, not all of them. V and J calls and clone size come straight from that table; D and trimming were deduced from the DNA. The sample records over 200,000 clones, roughly 79% being singletons. Trimming removed 3 bases from V and 6 bases from J; junction bases left unmatched: 2. Germline values: CDR1 MDHEN, CDR2 SYDVKM. The CDR3 contains 15 residues.

This chain joins TRBV28 and TRBJ2-7; 16 bases agree with TRBD2. This sequence originates from a woman between 50 and 59 years old with acute COVID-19. Sequencing was carried out using PBMCs or T cells enriched from blood (not recorded which). The CDR3 reads CASSFGTSGGGEQYF. CDR3 DNA sequence: TGTGCCAGCAGTTTCGGGACTAGCGGGGGGGGCGAGCAGTACTTC.